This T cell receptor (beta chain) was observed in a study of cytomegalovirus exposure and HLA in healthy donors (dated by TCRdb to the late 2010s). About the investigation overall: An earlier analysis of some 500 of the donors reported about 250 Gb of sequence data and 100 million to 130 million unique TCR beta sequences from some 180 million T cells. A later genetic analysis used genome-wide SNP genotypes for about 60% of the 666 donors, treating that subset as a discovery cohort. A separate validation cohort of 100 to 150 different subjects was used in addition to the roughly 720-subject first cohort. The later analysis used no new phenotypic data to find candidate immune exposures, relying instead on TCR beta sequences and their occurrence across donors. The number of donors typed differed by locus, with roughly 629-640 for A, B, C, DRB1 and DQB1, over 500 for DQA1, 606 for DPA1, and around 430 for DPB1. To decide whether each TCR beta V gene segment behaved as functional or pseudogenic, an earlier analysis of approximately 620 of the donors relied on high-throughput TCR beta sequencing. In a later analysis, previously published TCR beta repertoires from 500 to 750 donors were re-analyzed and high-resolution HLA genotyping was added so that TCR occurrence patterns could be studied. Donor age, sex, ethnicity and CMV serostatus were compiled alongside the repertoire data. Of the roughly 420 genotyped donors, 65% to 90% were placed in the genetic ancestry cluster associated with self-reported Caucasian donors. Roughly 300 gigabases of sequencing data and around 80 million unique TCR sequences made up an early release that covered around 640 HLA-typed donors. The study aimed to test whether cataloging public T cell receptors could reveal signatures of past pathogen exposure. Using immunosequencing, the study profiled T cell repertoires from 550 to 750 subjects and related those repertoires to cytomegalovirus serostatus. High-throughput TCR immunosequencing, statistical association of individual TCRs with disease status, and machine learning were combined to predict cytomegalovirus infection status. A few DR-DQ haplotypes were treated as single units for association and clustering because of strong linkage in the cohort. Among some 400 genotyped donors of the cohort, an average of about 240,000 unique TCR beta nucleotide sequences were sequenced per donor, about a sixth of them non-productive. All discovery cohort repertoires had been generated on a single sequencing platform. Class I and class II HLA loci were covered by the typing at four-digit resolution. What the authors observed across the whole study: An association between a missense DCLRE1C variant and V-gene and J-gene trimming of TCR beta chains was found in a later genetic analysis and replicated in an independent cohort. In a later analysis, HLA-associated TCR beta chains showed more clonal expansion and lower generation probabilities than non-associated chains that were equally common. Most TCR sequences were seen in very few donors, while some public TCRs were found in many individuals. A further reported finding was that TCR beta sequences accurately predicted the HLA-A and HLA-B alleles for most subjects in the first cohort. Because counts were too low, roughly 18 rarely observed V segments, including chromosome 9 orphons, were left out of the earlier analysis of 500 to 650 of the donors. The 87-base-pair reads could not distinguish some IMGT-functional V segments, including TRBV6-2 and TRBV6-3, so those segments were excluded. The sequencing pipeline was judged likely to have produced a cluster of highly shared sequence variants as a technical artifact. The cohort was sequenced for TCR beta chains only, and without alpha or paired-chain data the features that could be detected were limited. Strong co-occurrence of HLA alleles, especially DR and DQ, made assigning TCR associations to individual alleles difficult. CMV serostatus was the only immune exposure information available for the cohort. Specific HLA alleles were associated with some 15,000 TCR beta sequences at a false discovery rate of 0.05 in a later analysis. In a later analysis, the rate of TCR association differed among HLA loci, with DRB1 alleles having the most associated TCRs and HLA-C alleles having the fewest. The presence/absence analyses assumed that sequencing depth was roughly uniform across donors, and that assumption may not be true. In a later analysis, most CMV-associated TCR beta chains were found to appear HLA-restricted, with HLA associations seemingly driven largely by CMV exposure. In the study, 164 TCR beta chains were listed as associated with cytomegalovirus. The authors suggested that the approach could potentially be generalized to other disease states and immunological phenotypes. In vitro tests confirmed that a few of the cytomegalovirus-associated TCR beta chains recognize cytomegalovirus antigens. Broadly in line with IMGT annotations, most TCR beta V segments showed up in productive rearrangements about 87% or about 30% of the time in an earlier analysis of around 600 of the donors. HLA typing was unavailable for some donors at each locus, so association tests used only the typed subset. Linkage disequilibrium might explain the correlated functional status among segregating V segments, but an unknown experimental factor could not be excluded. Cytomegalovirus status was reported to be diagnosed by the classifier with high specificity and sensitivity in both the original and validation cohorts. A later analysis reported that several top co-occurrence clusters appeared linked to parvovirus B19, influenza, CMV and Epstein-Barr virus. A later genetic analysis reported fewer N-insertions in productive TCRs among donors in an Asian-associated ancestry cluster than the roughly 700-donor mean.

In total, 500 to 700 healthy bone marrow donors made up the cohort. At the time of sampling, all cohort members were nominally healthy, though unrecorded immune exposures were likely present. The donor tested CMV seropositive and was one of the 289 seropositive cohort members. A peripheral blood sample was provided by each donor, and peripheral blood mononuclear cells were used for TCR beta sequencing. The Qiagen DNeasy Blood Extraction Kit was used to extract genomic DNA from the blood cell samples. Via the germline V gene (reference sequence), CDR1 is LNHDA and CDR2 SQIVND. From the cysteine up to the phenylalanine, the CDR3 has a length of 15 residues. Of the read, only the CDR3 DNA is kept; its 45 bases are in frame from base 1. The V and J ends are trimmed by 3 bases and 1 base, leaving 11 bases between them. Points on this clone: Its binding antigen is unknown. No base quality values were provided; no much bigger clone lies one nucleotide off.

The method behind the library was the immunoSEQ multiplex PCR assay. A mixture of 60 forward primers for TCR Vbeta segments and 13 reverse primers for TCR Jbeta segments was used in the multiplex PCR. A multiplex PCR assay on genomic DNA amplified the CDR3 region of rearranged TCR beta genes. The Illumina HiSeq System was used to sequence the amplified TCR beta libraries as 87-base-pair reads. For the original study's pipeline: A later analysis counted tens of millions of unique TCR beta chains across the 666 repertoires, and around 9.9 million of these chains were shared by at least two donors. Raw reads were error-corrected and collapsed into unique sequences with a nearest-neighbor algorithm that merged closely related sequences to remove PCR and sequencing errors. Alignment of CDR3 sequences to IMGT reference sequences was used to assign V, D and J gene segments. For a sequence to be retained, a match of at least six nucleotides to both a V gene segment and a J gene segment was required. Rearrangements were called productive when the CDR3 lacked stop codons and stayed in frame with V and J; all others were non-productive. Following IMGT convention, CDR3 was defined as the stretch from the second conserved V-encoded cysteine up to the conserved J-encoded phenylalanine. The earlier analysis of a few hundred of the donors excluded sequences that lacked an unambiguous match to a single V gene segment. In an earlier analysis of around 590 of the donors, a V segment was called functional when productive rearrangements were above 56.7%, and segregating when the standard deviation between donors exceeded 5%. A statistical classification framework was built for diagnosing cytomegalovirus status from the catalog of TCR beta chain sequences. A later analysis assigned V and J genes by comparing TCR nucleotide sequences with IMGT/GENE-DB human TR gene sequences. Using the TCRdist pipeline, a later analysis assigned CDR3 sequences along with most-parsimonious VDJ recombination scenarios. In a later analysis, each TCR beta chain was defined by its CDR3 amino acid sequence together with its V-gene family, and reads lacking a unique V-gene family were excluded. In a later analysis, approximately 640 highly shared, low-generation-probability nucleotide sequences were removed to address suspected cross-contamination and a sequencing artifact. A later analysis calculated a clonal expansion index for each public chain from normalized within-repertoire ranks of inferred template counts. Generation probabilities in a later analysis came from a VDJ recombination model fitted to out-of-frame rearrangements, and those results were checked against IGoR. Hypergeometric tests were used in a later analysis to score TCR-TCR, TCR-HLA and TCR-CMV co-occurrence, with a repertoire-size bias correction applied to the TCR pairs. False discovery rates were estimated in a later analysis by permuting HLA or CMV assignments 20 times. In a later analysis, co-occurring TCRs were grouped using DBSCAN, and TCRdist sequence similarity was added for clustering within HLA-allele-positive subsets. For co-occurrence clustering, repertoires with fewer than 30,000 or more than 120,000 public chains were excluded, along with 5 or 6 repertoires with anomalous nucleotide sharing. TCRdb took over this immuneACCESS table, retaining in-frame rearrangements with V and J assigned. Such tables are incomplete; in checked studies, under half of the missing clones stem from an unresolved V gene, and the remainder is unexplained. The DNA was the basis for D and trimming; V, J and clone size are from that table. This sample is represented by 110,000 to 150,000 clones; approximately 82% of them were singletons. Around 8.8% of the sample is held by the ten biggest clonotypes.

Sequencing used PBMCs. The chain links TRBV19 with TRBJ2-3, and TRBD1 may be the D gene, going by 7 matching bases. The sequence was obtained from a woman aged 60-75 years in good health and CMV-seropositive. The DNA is TGTGCCAGTAGTATCCAGGGGGGAGGCACAGATACGCAGTATTTT. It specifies CASSIQGGGTDTQYF.